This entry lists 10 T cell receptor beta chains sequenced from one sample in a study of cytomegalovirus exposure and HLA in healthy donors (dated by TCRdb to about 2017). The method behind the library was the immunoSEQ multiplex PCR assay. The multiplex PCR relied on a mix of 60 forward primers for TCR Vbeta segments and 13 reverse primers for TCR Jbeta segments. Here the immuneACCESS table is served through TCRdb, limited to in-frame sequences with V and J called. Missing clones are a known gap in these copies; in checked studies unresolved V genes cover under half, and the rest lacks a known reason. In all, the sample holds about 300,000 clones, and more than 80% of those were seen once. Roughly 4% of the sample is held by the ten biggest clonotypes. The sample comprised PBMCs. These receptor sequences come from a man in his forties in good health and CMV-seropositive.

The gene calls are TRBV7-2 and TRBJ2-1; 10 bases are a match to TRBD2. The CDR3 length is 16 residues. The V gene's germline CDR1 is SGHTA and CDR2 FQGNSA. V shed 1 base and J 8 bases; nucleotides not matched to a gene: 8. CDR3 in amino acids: CASSLGPSGSWYEQFF. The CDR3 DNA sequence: TGTGCCAGCAGCTTAGGCCCTAGCGGGAGTTGGTATGAGCAGTTCTTC.

The CDR3 spells CASSPRGYGYTF. The CDR3, as DNA: TGTGCCAGCAGTCCTCGGGGCTATGGCTACACCTTC. This chain joins TRBV28 and TRBJ1-2; no firm D call. In germline, CDR1 is MDHEN, CDR2 SYDVKM. The CDR3 has 12 residues. V was trimmed by 5 bases and J by 4 bases, leaving 8 bases between them.

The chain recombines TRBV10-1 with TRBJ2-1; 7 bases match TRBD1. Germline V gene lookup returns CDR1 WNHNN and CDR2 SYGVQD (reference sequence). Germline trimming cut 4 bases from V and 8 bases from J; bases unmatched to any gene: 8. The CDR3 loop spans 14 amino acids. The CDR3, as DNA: TGCGCCAGCAGTGGAGACAGGGCCTGGGATGAGCAGTTCTTC. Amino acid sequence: CASSGDRAWDEQFF.

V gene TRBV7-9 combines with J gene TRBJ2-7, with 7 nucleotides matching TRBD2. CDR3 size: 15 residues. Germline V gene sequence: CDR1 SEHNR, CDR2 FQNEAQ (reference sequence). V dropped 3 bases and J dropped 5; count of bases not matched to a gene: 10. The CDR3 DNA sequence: TGTGCCAGCAGCTTGGAGACTAGCAGGACCCACGAGCAGTACTTC. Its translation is CASSLETSRTHEQYF.

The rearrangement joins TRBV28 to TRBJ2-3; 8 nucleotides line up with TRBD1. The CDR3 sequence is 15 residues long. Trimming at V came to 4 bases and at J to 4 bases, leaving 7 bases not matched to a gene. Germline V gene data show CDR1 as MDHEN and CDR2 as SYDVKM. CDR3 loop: CASSSPPQGADTQYF. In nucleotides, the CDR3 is TGTGCCAGCAGTTCGCCCCCACAGGGGGCAGATACGCAGTATTTT.

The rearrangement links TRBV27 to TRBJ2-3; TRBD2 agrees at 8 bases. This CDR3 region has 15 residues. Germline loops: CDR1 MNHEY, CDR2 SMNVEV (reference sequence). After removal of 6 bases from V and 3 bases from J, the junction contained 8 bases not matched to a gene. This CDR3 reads CASRGAGEGTDTQYF. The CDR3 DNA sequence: TGTGCCAGCAGGGGAGCGGGAGAAGGGACAGATACGCAGTATTTT.

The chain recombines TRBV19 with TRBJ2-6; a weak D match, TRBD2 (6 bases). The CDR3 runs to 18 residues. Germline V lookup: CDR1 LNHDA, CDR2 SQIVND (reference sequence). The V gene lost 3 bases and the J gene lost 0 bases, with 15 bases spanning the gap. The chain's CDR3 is CASSIGSPPSSGANVLTF. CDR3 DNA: TGTGCCAGTAGTATCGGGAGTCCACCCTCCTCTGGGGCCAACGTCCTGACTTTC.

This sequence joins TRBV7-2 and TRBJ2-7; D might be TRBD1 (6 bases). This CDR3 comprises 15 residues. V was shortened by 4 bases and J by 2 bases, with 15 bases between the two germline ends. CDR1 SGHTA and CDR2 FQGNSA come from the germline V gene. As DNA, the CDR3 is TGTGCCAGCAGCTCAACCTTTGACAGGCCCTACGAGCAGTACTTC. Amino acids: CASSSTFDRPYEQYF.

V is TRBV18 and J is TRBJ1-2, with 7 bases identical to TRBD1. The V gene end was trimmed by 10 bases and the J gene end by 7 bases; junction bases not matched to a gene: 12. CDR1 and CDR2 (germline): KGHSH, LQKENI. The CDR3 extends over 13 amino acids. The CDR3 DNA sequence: TGTGCCACAGAGAAACCGAACAGGGGTGGCTACACCTTC. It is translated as CATEKPNRGGYTF.

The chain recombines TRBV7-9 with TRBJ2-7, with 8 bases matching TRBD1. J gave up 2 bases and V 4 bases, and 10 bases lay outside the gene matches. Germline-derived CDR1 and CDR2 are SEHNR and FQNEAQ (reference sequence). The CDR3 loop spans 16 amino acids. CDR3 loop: CASSWTGQGNTYEQYF. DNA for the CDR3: TGTGCCAGCAGCTGGACCGGACAGGGAAACACCTACGAGCAGTACTTC.